A selection of T cell receptor beta chains follows, all from one sample in a study of T cell responses to AZD1222 COVID-19 vaccine. This table comes from immunoSEQ multiplex PCR, and its TCRdb copy is limited to in-frame clones, with some not included. The sample records about 93,000 clones, 80% to 90% being singletons. The material sequenced was peripheral blood, taken 28 days after the second AZD1222 dose. The origin of the receptors is an adult who received the AZD1222 COVID-19 vaccine. Both conserved end residues are part of each CDR3. Each record gives: V gene, D gene, J gene, clone size, CDR3 DNA, CDR3 protein. D genes are given only for firm matches. Rows give clone size only sometimes, using once, few, many, or a class for an expanded clone.

v_gene: TRBV13; d_gene: NA; j_gene: TRBJ2-7; abundance: NA; CDR3nt: TGTGCCAGCAGCTTAGACCGGGAATACGAGCAGTACTTC; CDR3aa: CASSLDREYEQYF
v_gene: TRBV7-9; d_gene: NA; j_gene: TRBJ1-5; abundance: NA; CDR3nt: TGTGCCAGCAGCTTCTTGGAACAGCCCCAGCATTTT; CDR3aa: CASSFLEQPQHF
v_gene: TRBV30; d_gene: NA; j_gene: TRBJ1-5; abundance: few; CDR3nt: TGTGCCTGGAGTGGGGACAACAATCAGCCCCAGCATTTT; CDR3aa: CAWSGDNNQPQHF
v_gene: TRBV5-1; d_gene: TRBD1; j_gene: TRBJ1-6; abundance: NA; CDR3nt: TGCGCCAGCAGCTTGGCCCAGACAGGGATGGGATCACCCCTCCACTTT; CDR3aa: CASSLAQTGMGSPLHF
v_gene: TRBV2; d_gene: NA; j_gene: TRBJ1-6; abundance: NA; CDR3nt: TGTGCCAGCAGCCCCCACCGGGGCTCCTATAATTCACCCCTCCACTTT; CDR3aa: CASSPHRGSYNSPLHF
v_gene: TRBV3-1/TRBV3-2; d_gene: NA; j_gene: TRBJ2-3; abundance: NA; CDR3nt: TGTGCCAGCAGCCCGCCCGAGGGTACGCAGTATTTT; CDR3aa: CASSPPEGTQYF
v_gene: TRBV9; d_gene: NA; j_gene: TRBJ1-2; abundance: NA; CDR3nt: TGTGCCAGCAGCGCCTCAGTAGAGACGAAGGGCTACACCTTC; CDR3aa: CASSASVETKGYTF
v_gene: TRBV19; d_gene: NA; j_gene: TRBJ2-1; abundance: NA; CDR3nt: TGTGCCAGTAGTATCGGAACAGGCAAACTCTACAATGAGCAGTTCTTC; CDR3aa: CASSIGTGKLYNEQFF
v_gene: TRBV21-1; d_gene: NA; j_gene: TRBJ1-3; abundance: NA; CDR3nt: TGTGCCAGCAGCAAACTCGCAAGGGGCGCGGGGGGAAACACCATATATTTT; CDR3aa: CASSKLARGAGGNTIYF
v_gene: TRBV7-6; d_gene: TRBD2; j_gene: TRBJ2-3; abundance: NA; CDR3nt: TGTGCCAGCAGCTTAAGCGGGAGCGCAGATACGCAGTATTTT; CDR3aa: CASSLSGSADTQYF
v_gene: TRBV5-1; d_gene: NA; j_gene: TRBJ1-2; abundance: NA; CDR3nt: TGCGCCAGCAGCTTGGAGTTGTCCTACTATGGCTACACCTTC; CDR3aa: CASSLELSYYGYTF
v_gene: TRBV2; d_gene: NA; j_gene: TRBJ1-1; abundance: NA; CDR3nt: TGTGCCAGCAGTGAAGAGCCGGAACTTACTGAAGCTTTCTTT; CDR3aa: CASSEEPELTEAFF
v_gene: TRBV5-6; d_gene: TRBD1; j_gene: TRBJ2-7; abundance: NA; CDR3nt: TGTGCCAGCAGCTTGGTGGACAGGTCGTCCTACGAGCAGTACTTC; CDR3aa: CASSLVDRSSYEQYF
v_gene: TRBV2; d_gene: NA; j_gene: TRBJ1-2; abundance: NA; CDR3nt: TGTGCCAGCAGTGAGTCCTATAACTATGGCTACACCTTC; CDR3aa: CASSESYNYGYTF
v_gene: TRBV5-1; d_gene: NA; j_gene: TRBJ1-2; abundance: NA; CDR3nt: TGCGCCAGCAGCTTGACAGGGACTAACTATGGCTACACCTTC; CDR3aa: CASSLTGTNYGYTF
v_gene: TRBV7-3; d_gene: NA; j_gene: TRBJ2-6; abundance: few; CDR3nt: TGTGCCAGCAGCCTAGGGACGGGAACCGGGGCCAACGTCCTGACTTTC; CDR3aa: CASSLGTGTGANVLTF
v_gene: TRBV30; d_gene: NA; j_gene: TRBJ1-5; abundance: few; CDR3nt: TGTGCCTGGAGTGGAGGGGGCAATCAGCCCCAGCATTTT; CDR3aa: CAWSGGGNQPQHF
v_gene: TRBV12-1; d_gene: NA; j_gene: TRBJ1-5; abundance: NA; CDR3nt: TGTGCCAGCAGCCGGGAGCTCCCCCAGCCCCAGCATTTT; CDR3aa: CASSRELPQPQHF
v_gene: TRBV15; d_gene: TRBD2; j_gene: TRBJ2-1; abundance: NA; CDR3nt: TGTGCCACCAGCAGAGATCCTCTCTGGCGGGAGGGCCTGGGGGAGCAGTTCTTC; CDR3aa: CATSRDPLWREGLGEQFF
v_gene: TRBV29-1; d_gene: TRBD1; j_gene: TRBJ1-5; abundance: NA; CDR3nt: TGCAGCGTCTACCGACAGGGGGCGAAAGATCAGCCCCAGCATTTT; CDR3aa: CSVYRQGAKDQPQHF